This T cell receptor beta chain comes out of a study of T cell responses to AZD1222 COVID-19 vaccine. As concerns this clone: Its antigen is currently unknown.

Findings of the study overall: Unmutated variant regions are reportedly targeted by nearly half of spike-specific TCRs.

The assay was immunoSEQ multiplex PCR, and TCRdb's table has in-frame clones only and misses some. Of more than 150,000 clones in the sample, almost 90% are singletons; the top ten hold approximately 0.49%. The input for sequencing was peripheral blood, taken on day 0 of AZD1222 vaccination. This TCR was sampled from an adult in good health.

Written as DNA, the CDR3 is TGTGCCAGCAGGCGTGGGAGCAACTACGAGCAGTACTTC. It codes for CASRRGSNYEQYF. This sequence joins TRBV6-5 and TRBJ2-7, with D perhaps TRBD2 (5 bases). V shed 6 bases and J shed 3 bases, with 12 bases lying between them. The germline V gene has CDR1 MNHEY and CDR2 SVGAGI. The CDR3 covers 13 residues.